This TCR beta chain originates from a study of T cell responses to AZD1222 COVID-19 vaccine. The V gene's germline CDR1 is SGHTS and CDR2 YDEGEE. The CDR3 is 14 amino acids. Trimming stripped 0 bases from V and 2 bases from J, with 9 bases between. Some clones are missing from TCRdb's copy, which holds only in-frame ones; the method was immunoSEQ multiplex PCR. This table holds around 150,000 clones, approximately 95% found once. The TCR sequence derives from an adult who received the AZD1222 COVID-19 vaccine. The source was peripheral blood, collected 28 days after the second AZD1222 dose. The rearrangement links TRBV5-8 to TRBJ2-7, with D hard to call. CDR3 DNA: TGTGCCAGCAGCTTGGGGCAGACTGCCTACGAGCAGTACTTC. Protein: CASSLGQTAYEQYF.